The present TCR beta chain was sequenced within a study of blood T cell repertoires in COVID-19. Original analysis: It was from reference gene primer amplification that nucleated cell counts were estimated. TCRdb's copy holds only in-frame clones and misses some; the assay was immunoSEQ multiplex PCR. V and J calls and clone size are as listed in that table; D and trimming were resolved from the DNA. The sample includes 200,000 or so clones, about 88% seen only once; the top ten take 2.9%. Germline lookup yields CDR1 LNHDA and CDR2 SQIVND (reference sequence). V lost 5 bases, J lost 6 bases, and 16 bases lay in between. The CDR3 contains 14 residues.

The receptor was derived from a man aged 50 or older who had recovered from COVID-19. The chain joins TRBV19 to TRBJ1-2, with D unclear. Sample: peripheral blood. The chain's CDR3 is CASSGPRGTHGYTF. Here the CDR3 DNA reads TGTGCCAGTAGTGGGCCTCGGGGAACTCATGGCTACACCTTC.